The clone carrying this TCR beta chain was detected ten times or more. The antigen remains undetermined. TCRdb reanalysed the reads using MiXCR and keeps one entry per CDR3 protein. This table has about 200,000 distinct CDR3 sequences, more than 9% appearing once. The record originates from a study of T cell repertoires in cytomegalovirus infection. Study at large: Through public TCR beta signatures, both CMV infection and matching HLA type were indicated. Study findings and constraints: Across the ex vivo response, the dominant clonotypes were HLA-C-restricted CMV-specific TCR beta clonotypes.

The CDR3 runs to 15 residues. J gave up 2 bases and V 6 bases, and 3 bases lay outside the gene matches. This rearrangement joins TRBV12-3 or TRBV12-4 to TRBJ1-4, with 10 positions matching TRBD1. The clonotype was recovered from a human donor in good health (CMV status not recorded). Some clones in this sample may be carry-over from other donors' samples. Sequencing was done on a sample of PBMCs. CDR3 in amino acids: CASRRQGATNEKLFF. DNA for the CDR3: TGTGCCAGCAGGCGACAGGGGGCGACTAATGAAAAACTGTTTTTT.